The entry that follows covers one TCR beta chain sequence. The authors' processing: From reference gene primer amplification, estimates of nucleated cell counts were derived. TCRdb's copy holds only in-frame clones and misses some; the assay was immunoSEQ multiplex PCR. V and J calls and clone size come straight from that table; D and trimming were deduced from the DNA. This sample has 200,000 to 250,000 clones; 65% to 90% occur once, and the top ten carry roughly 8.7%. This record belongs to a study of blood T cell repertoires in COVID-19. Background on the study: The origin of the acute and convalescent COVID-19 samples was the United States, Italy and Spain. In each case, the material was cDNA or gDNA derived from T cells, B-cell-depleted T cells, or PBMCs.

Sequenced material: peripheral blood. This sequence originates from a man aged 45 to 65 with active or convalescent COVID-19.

CDR3 sequence: CASSPGSGIGELFF. The DNA of the CDR3 is TGTGCCAGCAGCCCGGGGAGTGGGATCGGGGAGCTGTTTTTT. This chain links TRBV7-3 with TRBJ2-2; tentatively, D is TRBD2 (5 bases). Trimming left V 5 bases short and J 7 bases short, with 14 bases between. There are 14 residues in the CDR3. CDR1 SGHTA and CDR2 FQGTGA come from the germline V gene.